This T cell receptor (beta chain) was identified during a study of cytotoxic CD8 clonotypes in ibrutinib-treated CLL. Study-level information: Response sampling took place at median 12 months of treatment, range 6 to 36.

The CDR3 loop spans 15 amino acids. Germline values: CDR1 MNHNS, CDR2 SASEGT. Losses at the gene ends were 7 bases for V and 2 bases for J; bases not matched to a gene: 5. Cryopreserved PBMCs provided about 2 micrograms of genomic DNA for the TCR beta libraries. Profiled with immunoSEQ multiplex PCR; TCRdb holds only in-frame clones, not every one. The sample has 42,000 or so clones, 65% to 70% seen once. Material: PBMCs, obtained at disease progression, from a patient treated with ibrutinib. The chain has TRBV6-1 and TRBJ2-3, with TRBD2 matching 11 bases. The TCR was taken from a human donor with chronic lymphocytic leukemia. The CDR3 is CASTLAGGFTDTQYF. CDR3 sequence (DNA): TGTGCCAGCACCTTAGCGGGAGGGTTCACAGATACGCAGTATTTT.